These T cell receptor beta chains were read from a single sample in a study of early T cells in non-severe SARS-CoV-2 infection. TCRdb re-analysed the 5' RACE reads in MiXCR, keeping a single row per CDR3 protein. The sample has 45,000 to 60,000 distinct CDR3 sequences, approximately 10% seen once. The sample was whole blood, taken at baseline. The receptors were gathered from an adult who was a healthcare worker with PCR-confirmed SARS-CoV-2 infection or an uninfected control (not recorded which). Each CDR3 is given without its conserved first and last residue. Clone size is stated in some rows and not others, as once, few, many or a class when expanded.

v_gene: TRBV6-1
j_gene: TRBJ2-1
abundance: many
CDR3aa: ASRPPSGTLRANEQF

v_gene: TRBV5-4
j_gene: TRBJ2-1
abundance: few
CDR3aa: ASSSQGRDEQF

v_gene: TRBV7-6
j_gene: TRBJ2-5
abundance: many
CDR3aa: ASSSPWGAQETQY

v_gene: TRBV19
j_gene: TRBJ1-2
abundance: many
CDR3aa: ASSMEQGHGYT

v_gene: TRBV12-5
j_gene: TRBJ2-3
abundance: .
CDR3aa: ASGSRLADTQY

v_gene: TRBV5-1
j_gene: TRBJ2-1
abundance: few
CDR3aa: ASSHDSFSSYNEQF

v_gene: TRBV6-5
j_gene: TRBJ2-7
abundance: .
CDR3aa: ASTADRAPYEQY

v_gene: TRBV10-3
j_gene: TRBJ2-7
abundance: few
CDR3aa: AISESGQMGEQY

v_gene: TRBV7-9
j_gene: TRBJ2-3
abundance: .
CDR3aa: ASSAREREAVDTQY

v_gene: TRBV13
j_gene: TRBJ2-2
abundance: few
CDR3aa: ASSGYRAGELF

v_gene: TRBV27
j_gene: TRBJ1-2
abundance: many
CDR3aa: ASRPQGKGANYGYT

v_gene: TRBV7-9
j_gene: TRBJ2-6
abundance: .
CDR3aa: ASSLGAQPS